This T cell receptor beta chain originates from a study of response to subunit inactivated influenza vaccine (dated by TCRdb to 2016 to 2019). Background on the whole study: To follow how T cells responded to a trivalent subunit inactivated influenza vaccine, the researchers relied on deep quantitative profiling of the T cell receptor repertoire.

The library came from RT-PCR. The sequencer listed for this sample is Illumina HiSeq 2500. TCRdb reran the public reads through fastp at Q25 and MiXCR, keeping productive beta chains. Each entry merges the rows of one CDR3 protein and shows their most common DNA and genes. This sample lists some 150,000 distinct CDR3 sequences; around 12% were detected once. The ten largest clones capture about 29% of the sample. Overall study results and their limits: According to the authors, only a limited number of new T cells may be recruited by each seasonal influenza vaccination.

A remark on this clonotype: Its antigen remains unidentified. The sample holds no much larger clone one base away, and base qualities are not on file.

The same sample was also used in a study of T cells expressing NK-cell markers. The second publication reports: TCR beta cDNA libraries were made by 5'RACE template switching that added a universal primer site and unique molecular identifiers. TCR beta-chain repertoires were profiled in sorted CD3+CD56+NKG2C+, CD3+CD56+NKG2C- and CD3+CD56-NKG2C+ T-cell subsets from fewer than 10 donors. Seven of the eight sequenced donors were HCMV-seropositive and one was HCMV-seronegative. To restrict sorting to alphabetaTCR-expressing T cells, an anti-gammadeltaTCR antibody was added in several experiments. In more than 5 donors, the dominant CD3+CD56+NKG2C+ clonotypes were found to rank among the top 10 CD8+ clonotypes and to make up roughly 1.0-7.5% of CD8+ T cells. Those dominant clonotypes were again the most abundant among CD3+CD56-NKG2C+ cells in a few donors, at about 28.3-60.1%. Whether the expanded NKG2C-expressing T cell clones were specific for HCMV antigens remained unclear. Randomly selected healthy volunteers, three men and five women, were used as the eight sequenced donors. A commercial ELISA kit detecting HCMV-specific IgG in serum was used to determine HCMV serostatus. Ficoll density gradient centrifugation was used to isolate peripheral blood mononuclear cells from blood. Using Miltenyi isolation kits, CD4+ and CD8+ T cells were isolated from PBMC through magnetic immunoseparation. cDNA synthesis was primed from the TCR beta constant segment and was followed by two successive PCR amplification steps. Sequencing of the libraries produced 2 x 150 bp reads on Illumina HiSeq 2000/2500, MiSeq or NextSeq. MIGEC was used to demultiplex reads and group reads by UMI, and MiTCR was used to assemble and quantify clonotypes. To exclude erroneous sequences, only TCR cDNA sequences supported by at least two reads were retained. Downstream repertoire analysis used the tcR package, and clonotypes were matched across fractions by CDR3 nucleotide sequence plus V segment. VDJmatch was used to annotate antigen specificity against VDJdb, with one amino acid substitution in CDR3 allowed.

The source of this sequence is a man aged 45 to 65 who received an inactivated influenza vaccine. Donor details come from another sample of the same person, matched by shared clones. Sequenced here: CD8+ T cells sorted from PBMCs, sampled 11 to 12 days after vaccination.

The CDR3 loop reads CASKTLGQREQYF. The base sequence is TGTGCCAGCAAAACCCTAGGACAGAGGGAGCAGTACTTC. The chain is assembled from TRBV27 and TRBJ2-7; the D gene is perhaps TRBD1, on 6 matching bases. The CDR3 has 13 amino acids, counting the end cysteine and phenylalanine. CDR3 DNA is the only sequence kept; it has 39 bases, read in frame from the first base. The trim is 7 bases for V and 7 bases for J, with a gap of 17 bases between the germline ends. From a lookup of the germline V gene (reference sequence), CDR1 and CDR2 are MNHEY and SMNVEV.